This record looks at one T cell receptor (beta chain) sequence and its context. This sample is drawn from a study of CD8 T cells in Susac syndrome. With random hexamers, reverse transcription was performed on about 0.45 to 1 ug of RNA. Each CDR3 protein gets one entry after TCRdb re-called the immunoSEQ multiplex PCR reads with MiXCR. The sample includes 200,000 to 250,000 distinct CDR3 sequences, just over 90% seen only once; the top ten take 0.07% to 0.09%. This CDR3 has 16 residues. Germline values: CDR1 MNHNS, CDR2 SASEGT. The V and J ends lost 8 bases and 3 bases, in that order; junction bases with no gene match: 10.

V usage is TRBV6-1 and J usage is TRBJ1-6; 7 bases line up with TRBD1. The receptor's source is a human donor with multiple sclerosis. Specimen: CD4+ T cells from PBMCs. CDR3 region: CASSLLQGNYNSPLHF. CDR3 DNA sequence: TGTGCCAGCTCCCTTCTACAGGGGAACTATAATTCACCCCTCCACTTT.